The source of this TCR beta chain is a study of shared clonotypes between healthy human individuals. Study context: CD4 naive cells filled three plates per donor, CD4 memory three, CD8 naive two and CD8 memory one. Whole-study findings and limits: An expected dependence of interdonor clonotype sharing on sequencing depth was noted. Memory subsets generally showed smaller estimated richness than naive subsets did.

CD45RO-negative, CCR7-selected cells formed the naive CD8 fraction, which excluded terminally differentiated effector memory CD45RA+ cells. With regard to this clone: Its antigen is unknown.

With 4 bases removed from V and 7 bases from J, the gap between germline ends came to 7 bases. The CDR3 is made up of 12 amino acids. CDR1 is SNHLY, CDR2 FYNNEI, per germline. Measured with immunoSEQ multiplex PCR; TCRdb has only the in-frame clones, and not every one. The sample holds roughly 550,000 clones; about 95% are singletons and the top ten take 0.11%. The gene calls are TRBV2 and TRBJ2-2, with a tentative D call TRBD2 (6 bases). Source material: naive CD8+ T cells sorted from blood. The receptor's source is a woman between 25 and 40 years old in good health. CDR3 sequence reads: CASSGLGGELFF. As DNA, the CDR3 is TGTGCCAGCAGTGGACTAGGCGGGGAGCTGTTTTTT.